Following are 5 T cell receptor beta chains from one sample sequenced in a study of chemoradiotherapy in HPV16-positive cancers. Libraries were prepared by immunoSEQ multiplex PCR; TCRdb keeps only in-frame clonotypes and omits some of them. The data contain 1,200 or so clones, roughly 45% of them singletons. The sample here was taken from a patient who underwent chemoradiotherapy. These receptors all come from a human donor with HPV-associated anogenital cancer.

This CDR3 is CASSVSGEIQETQYF. The CDR3, as DNA: TGTGCCAGCAGCGTATCAGGGGAAATCCAAGAGACCCAGTACTTC. The rearrangement links TRBV9 to TRBJ2-5; weak D call: TRBD1 (6 bases). Germline CDR1 reads SGDLS; CDR2 reads YYNGEE. The CDR3 runs to 15 residues. The V end lost 1 base, the J end lost 1 base, and 11 bases lay between the germline ends.

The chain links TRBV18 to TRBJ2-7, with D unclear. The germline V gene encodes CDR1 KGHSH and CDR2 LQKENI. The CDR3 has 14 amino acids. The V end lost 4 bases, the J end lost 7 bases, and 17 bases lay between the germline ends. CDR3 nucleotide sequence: TGTGCCAGCTCACTTACGGACGGAGCTGGTGAGCAGTACTTC. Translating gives CASSLTDGAGEQYF.

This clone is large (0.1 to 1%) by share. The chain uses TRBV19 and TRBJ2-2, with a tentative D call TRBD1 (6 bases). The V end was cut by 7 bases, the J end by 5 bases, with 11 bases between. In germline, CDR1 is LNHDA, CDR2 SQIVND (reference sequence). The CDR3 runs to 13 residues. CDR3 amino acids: CASNRENTGELFF. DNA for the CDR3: TGTGCCAGTAACAGGGAAAATACCGGGGAGCTGTTTTTT.

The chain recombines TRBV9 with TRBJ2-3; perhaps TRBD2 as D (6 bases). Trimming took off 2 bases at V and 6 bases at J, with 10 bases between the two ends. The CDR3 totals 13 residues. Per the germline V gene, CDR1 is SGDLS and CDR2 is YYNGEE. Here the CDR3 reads CASSVGGVDTQYF. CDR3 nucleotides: TGTGCCAGCAGCGTCGGCGGGGTGGATACGCAGTATTTT.

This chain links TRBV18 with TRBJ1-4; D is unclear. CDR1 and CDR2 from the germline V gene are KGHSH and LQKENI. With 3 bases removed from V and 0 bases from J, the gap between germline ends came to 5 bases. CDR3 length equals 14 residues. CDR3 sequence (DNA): TGTGCCAGCTCACCGGATGCAACTAATGAAAAACTGTTTTTT. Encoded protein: CASSPDATNEKLFF. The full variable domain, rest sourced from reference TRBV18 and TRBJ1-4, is NAGVMQNPRHLVRRRGQEARLRCSPMKGHSHVYWYRQLPEEGLKFMVYLQKENIIDESGMPKERFSAEFPKEGPSILRIQQVVRGDSAAYFCASSPDATNEKLFFGSGTQLSVL.